This TCR beta chain was found in a study of blood T cells in healthy people across ages. Primers used in a second PCR of roughly 6 to 11 cycles were a sample-barcoded 5' primer and a J-beta primer mix. MiXCR, run by TCRdb on the 5' RACE reads, gives a single entry per CDR3 protein. The sample has just over 800,000 distinct CDR3 sequences, 62% seen once. Per the germline V gene, CDR1 is DFQATT and CDR2 is SNEGSKA (reference sequence). The CDR3 extends over 15 amino acids. J lost 6 bases, V lost 6 bases, and 12 bases had no gene match. As regards this clonotype: Antigen unknown.

General observations from the study: Compared with aged donors, long-lived donors showed fewer expanded clones, suggesting selection. A strong correlation was found between TCR beta diversity and the percentage of naive T cells.

The V call is TRBV20-1, the J call TRBJ2-7; 12 bases agree with TRBD1. The clonotype was recovered from a man between 25 and 39 years old in good health. Material: blood. The CDR3 DNA reads as TGCAGTGCCAGGGAGGGGGACAGGGGGCCCTCCGAGCAGTACTTC. Translating it yields CSAREGDRGPSEQYF.